The TCR beta chain described here comes from a study of blood T cell repertoires in COVID-19. Turning to the study itself: Acute-phase and convalescent COVID-19 samples originated in the United States, Italy and Spain. Sources were T cells, B-cell-depleted T cells, or PBMCs; the material itself was cDNA or gDNA.

The CDR3 loop spans 13 amino acids. Trimming left V 5 bases short and J 8 bases short, with 15 bases between. How the authors handled the data: Reference gene primer amplification yielded estimated nucleated cell counts. TCRdb's copy holds only in-frame clones and misses some; the assay was immunoSEQ multiplex PCR. The V and J calls and clone size come from that table; D and trimming were worked out from the DNA. The table records 75,000 to 90,000 clones, around three quarters of them present only once. This chain links TRBV12-3 or TRBV12-4 with TRBJ1-1; tentative D call: TRBD1 (5 bases). The clonotype originates from a woman between 65 and 79 years old with acute or convalescent COVID-19. The sequenced sample consisted of peripheral blood. The CDR3 DNA follows: TGTGCCAGCAGTCCCGTCAGACAGCGCGAAGCTTTCTTT. This sequence encodes CASSPVRQREAFF.